Listed here are 2 T cell receptor beta chains from one sample, sequenced in a study of T cells in Graves' hyperthyroidism and ophthalmopathy. TCR beta CDR3 sequences were amplified from RNA transcripts. The TCR CDR3 was amplified in a first-round RT-PCR using the HTBI primer set. MiXCR was run by TCRdb on the multiplex PCR reads, yielding one entry per CDR3 protein. The table shows about 520,000 distinct CDR3 sequences, with around 24% occurring only once. The sequenced sample was blood. These receptors all stem from a woman in her 30s with Graves' ophthalmopathy.

This clonotype has ten or more counts. The gene calls are TRBV29-1 and TRBJ2-5, with 7 bases lining up with TRBD2. The CDR3 consists of 14 residues. V was pared by 6 bases and J by 5 bases, with 12 bases of the junction left unmatched. Germline V gene lookup returns CDR1 SQVTM and CDR2 ANQGSEA. CDR3 coding DNA: TGCAGCGTCGGGGCTGGGAGGGGAGGGGAGACCCAGTACTTC. Amino acid sequence: CSVGAGRGGETQYF.

This clonotype has a count of ten or more. The chain couples TRBV5-6 to TRBJ1-2; D uncertain. CDR1 and CDR2 (germline): SGHDT, YYEEEE. Between the trimmed V and J ends, which lost 0 bases and 0 bases, there was a span of 6 bases. The CDR3 is made up of 14 amino acids. In nucleotides, the CDR3 is TGTGCCAGCAGCTTGGTTCGGGCTAACTATGGCTACACCTTC. Its protein is CASSLVRANYGYTF.